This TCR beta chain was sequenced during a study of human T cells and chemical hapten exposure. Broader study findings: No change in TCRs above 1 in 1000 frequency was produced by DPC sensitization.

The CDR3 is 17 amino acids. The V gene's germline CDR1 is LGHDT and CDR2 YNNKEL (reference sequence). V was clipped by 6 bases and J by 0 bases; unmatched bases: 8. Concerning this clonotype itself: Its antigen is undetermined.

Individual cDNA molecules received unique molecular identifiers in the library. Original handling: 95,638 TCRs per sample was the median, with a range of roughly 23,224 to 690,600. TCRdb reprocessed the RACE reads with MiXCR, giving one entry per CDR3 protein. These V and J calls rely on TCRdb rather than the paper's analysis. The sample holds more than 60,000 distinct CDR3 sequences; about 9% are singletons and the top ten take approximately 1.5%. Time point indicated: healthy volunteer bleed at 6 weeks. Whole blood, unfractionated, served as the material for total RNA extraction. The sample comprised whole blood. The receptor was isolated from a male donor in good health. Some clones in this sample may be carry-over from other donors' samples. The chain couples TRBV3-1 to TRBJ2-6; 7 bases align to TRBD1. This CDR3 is CASRPGQTHSGANVLTF. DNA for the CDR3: TGTGCCAGCAGACCGGGACAGACCCACTCTGGGGCCAACGTCCTGACTTTC.